The rows below give T cell receptor beta chains drawn from one sample of a study of human T cells and chemical hapten exposure. MiXCR, applied by TCRdb to the RACE reads, yields one record per CDR3 protein. The data contain tens of thousands of distinct CDR3 sequences, 6% to 8.5% of them singletons. This specimen was whole blood, taken in connection with sensitization to the hapten diphenylcyclopropenone (DPC). These TCRs come from a woman younger than 45 with alopecia areata. Some clones in this sample may be carry-over from other donors' samples. Each CDR3 is given with its conserved first and last residue. The D gene is left open where the match is weak. Clone size is shown for a subset of rows, as once, few, many or a class of expanded clone.

abundance	j_gene	v_gene	d_gene	CDR3nt	CDR3aa
many	TRBJ2-3	TRBV12-3/TRBV12-4	NA	TGTGCCAGCAGTCGCGACTGGGGGGCCACAGATACGCAGTATTTT	CASSRDWGATDTQYF
NA	TRBJ2-2	TRBV29-1	NA	TGCAGCGTTGTTTCCCACTGGAACACCGGGGAGCTGTTTTTT	CSVVSHWNTGELFF
few	TRBJ1-1	TRBV11-2	NA	TGTGCCAGCAGCTTAGTCCAGTATAACACTGAAGCTTTCTTT	CASSLVQYNTEAFF
many	TRBJ1-6	TRBV6-1	NA	TGTGCCAGCAGTGACAGGGTTAAGGATAATTCACCCCTCCACTTT	CASSDRVKDNSPLHF
many	TRBJ2-1	TRBV29-1	NA	TGCAGCGTTGAAGCAGGGAGCTCCTACAATGAGCAGTTCTTC	CSVEAGSSYNEQFF
many	TRBJ2-5	TRBV9	NA	TGTGCCAGCAGCGTAGCAAGAAGTCTTGAAGAGACCCAGTACTTC	CASSVARSLEETQYF
many	TRBJ1-2	TRBV18	NA	TGTGCCAGCTCACCACGAGGGGAGTTGGGCTATGGCTACACCTTC	CASSPRGELGYGYTF
many	TRBJ1-1	TRBV3-1	NA	TGTGCCAGCAGCCAAGGCTGGGGCAAGGTAGCTTTCTTT	CASSQGWGKVAFF
many	TRBJ1-5	TRBV27	NA	TGTGCCAGGGCTCAACTCTATAGCAATCAGCCCCAGCATTTT	CARAQLYSNQPQHF
many	TRBJ1-1	TRBV29-1	NA	TGCAGCGTTCCCAAACCCCAGGGAAGGGCGAACACTGAAGCTTTCTTT	CSVPKPQGRANTEAFF
NA	TRBJ2-7	TRBV9	NA	TGTGCCAGCAGCGTAGGGCAGGCGACCTACGAGCAGTACTTC	CASSVGQATYEQYF
few	TRBJ2-6	TRBV2	NA	TGTGCCACCCTGGATCCGGGGGCCAACGTCCTGACTTTC	CATLDPGANVLTF